The rows below give T cell receptor beta chains drawn from one sample of a study of cytomegalovirus exposure and HLA in healthy donors. Measured with immunoSEQ multiplex PCR; TCRdb has only the in-frame clones, and not every one. The data contain 200,000 or so clones, approximately 80% of them seen just once; the ten biggest clones take up less than 3.5%. The sequencing sample was made of PBMCs. The receptors were gathered from a woman aged 25 to 39 in good health and CMV-seronegative. Both conserved end residues are part of each CDR3. The D gene is left open where the match is weak. Part of the rows lack a size; the others show once, few, many or a class for expanded clones.

CSVSLSGTVGTGELFF,TGCAGCGTTTCACTATCCGGGACAGTGGGAACCGGGGAGCTGTTTTTT,NA,TRBJ2-2,TRBV29-1,TRBD1
CASSPGQNTGELFF,TGCGCCAGCAGCCCGGGACAAAACACCGGGGAGCTGTTTTTT,NA,TRBJ2-2,TRBV5-1,NA
CASSLVGGIETQYF,TGTGCCAGCAGTTTAGTGGGGGGAATTGAGACCCAGTACTTC,NA,TRBJ2-5,TRBV27,NA
CASSLPTAGLWQFF,TGTGCCAGCAGCTTGCCGACAGCGGGGCTTTGGCAGTTCTTC,NA,TRBJ2-1,TRBV5-6,TRBD2
CASSPHTGTTPRETQYF,TGCGCCAGCAGCCCCCACACCGGGACTACCCCTCGGGAGACCCAGTACTTC,few,TRBJ2-5,TRBV4-1,TRBD2
CASTAGNAEAFF,TGTGCCAGTACCGCCGGGAACGCTGAAGCTTTCTTT,few,TRBJ1-1,TRBV19,NA
CASSWGPQGINTEAFF,TGTGCCAGCAGCTGGGGCCCACAGGGGATAAACACTGAAGCTTTCTTT,many,TRBJ1-1,TRBV5-4,TRBD1
CASSQVQVGQPQHF,TGTGCCAGCAGCCAGGTACAGGTCGGTCAGCCCCAGCATTTT,NA,TRBJ1-5,TRBV4-2,NA
CATSTGQGMRGLEQYF,TGTGCCACCAGCACAGGACAGGGAATGAGGGGACTCGAGCAGTACTTC,NA,TRBJ2-7,TRBV15,TRBD1
CASSLSTYEQYF,TGTGCCAGCAGCTTGTCCACATACGAGCAGTACTTC,NA,TRBJ2-7,TRBV7-9,NA
CASSYYSGANVLTF,TGTGCCAGCAGCTACTACTCTGGGGCCAACGTCCTGACTTTC,NA,TRBJ2-6,TRBV5-4,NA
CAIRGGERGAFLGYTF,TGTGCCATCCGAGGGGGCGAACGTGGCGCTTTTCTTGGCTACACCTTC,few,TRBJ1-2,TRBV10-3,TRBD1
CAISEPKGAMGSHEQFF,TGTGCCATCAGTGAGCCGAAGGGGGCCATGGGGAGTCATGAGCAGTTCTTC,once,TRBJ2-1,TRBV10-3,TRBD1